This T cell receptor (beta chain) was found in a study of shared T cell receptors in the human thymus. For this clone: The sample has other DNA sequences that encode this CDR3 too.

With V trimmed by 2 bases and J by 0 bases, 16 bases remained unmatched. Germline CDR1 SGHRS, CDR2 YFSETQ. This CDR3 spans 20 amino acids. Sequenced by immunoSEQ multiplex PCR; TCRdb stores in-frame clones only, minus some. This table holds 630,000 or so clones, roughly 86% found once. These data are also associated with another study on human thymus T cells. That source reports: Donation came from healthy Finnish infants having corrective surgery for congenital heart defects. From resections taken during corrective heart surgery, the thymus tissue was obtained. Thymic and blood repertoires appeared to display a bias in their usage of V and J genes. What related research reported was that thymic repertoires overlapped highly among unrelated individuals.

This sequence joins TRBV5-1 and TRBJ2-7; TRBD2 aligns across 11 bases. The clonotype comes from a boy under two years old with a congenital heart defect. Sequencing was done on a sample of thymocytes. The DNA of the CDR3 is TGCGCCAGCAGCTTATTCCCTAGCGGGGGGCCCGCACAGAGCTCCTACGAGCAGTACTTC. Translating it yields CASSLFPSGGPAQSSYEQYF.